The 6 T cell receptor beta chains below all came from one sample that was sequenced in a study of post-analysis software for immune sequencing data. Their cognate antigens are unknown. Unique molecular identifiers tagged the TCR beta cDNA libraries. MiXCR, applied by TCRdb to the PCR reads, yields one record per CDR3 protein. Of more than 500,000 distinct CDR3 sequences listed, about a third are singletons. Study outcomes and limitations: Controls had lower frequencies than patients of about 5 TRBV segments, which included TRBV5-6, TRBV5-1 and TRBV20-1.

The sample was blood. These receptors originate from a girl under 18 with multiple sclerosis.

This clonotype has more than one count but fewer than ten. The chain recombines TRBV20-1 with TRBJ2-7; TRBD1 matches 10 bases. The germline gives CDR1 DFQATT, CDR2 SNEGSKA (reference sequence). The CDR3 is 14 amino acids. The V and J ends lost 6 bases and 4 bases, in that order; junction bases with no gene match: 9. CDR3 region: CSAAPGTGDYEQYF. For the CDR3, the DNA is TGCAGTGCCGCTCCCGGGACAGGGGATTACGAGCAGTACTTC.

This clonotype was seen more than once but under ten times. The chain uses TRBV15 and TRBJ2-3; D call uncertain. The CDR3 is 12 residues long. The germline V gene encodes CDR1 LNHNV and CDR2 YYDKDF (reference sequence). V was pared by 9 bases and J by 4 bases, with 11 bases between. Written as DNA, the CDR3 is TGTGCCACTCACGATGTGCCAGATACGCAGTATTTT. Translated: CATHDVPDTQYF.

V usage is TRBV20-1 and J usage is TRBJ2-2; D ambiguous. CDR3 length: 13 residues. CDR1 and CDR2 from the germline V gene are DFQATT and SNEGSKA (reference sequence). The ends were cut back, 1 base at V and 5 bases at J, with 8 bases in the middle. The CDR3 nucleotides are TGCAGTGCTAGAGGAGGATTTACCGGGGAGCTGTTTTTT. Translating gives CSARGGFTGELFF.

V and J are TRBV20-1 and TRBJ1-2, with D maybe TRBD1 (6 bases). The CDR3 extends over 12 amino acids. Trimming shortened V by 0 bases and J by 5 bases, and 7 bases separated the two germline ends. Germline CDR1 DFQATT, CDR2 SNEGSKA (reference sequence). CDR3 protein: CSARDQGYGYTF. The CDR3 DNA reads TGCAGTGCTAGAGATCAGGGGTATGGCTACACCTTC.

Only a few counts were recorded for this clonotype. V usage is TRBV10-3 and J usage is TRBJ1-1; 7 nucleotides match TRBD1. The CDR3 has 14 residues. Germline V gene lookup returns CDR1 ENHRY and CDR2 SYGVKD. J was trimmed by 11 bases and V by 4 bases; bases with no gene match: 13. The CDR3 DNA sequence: TGTGCCATCAGTGTGGCCGGGCAGGGGGAAAAGGCTTTCTTT. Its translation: CAISVAGQGEKAFF.

The CDR3 loop reads CASSPRGAGGVDTQYF. The CDR3, as DNA: TGTGCCAGCAGTCCCCGAGGGGCGGGGGGGGTAGATACGCAGTATTTT. V gene TRBV6-1 combines with J gene TRBJ2-3; 9 bases match TRBD2. Germline loops: CDR1 MNHNS, CDR2 SASEGT. The CDR3 has 16 residues. The trim removed 5 bases at V and 5 bases at J, leaving 11 bases unmatched.